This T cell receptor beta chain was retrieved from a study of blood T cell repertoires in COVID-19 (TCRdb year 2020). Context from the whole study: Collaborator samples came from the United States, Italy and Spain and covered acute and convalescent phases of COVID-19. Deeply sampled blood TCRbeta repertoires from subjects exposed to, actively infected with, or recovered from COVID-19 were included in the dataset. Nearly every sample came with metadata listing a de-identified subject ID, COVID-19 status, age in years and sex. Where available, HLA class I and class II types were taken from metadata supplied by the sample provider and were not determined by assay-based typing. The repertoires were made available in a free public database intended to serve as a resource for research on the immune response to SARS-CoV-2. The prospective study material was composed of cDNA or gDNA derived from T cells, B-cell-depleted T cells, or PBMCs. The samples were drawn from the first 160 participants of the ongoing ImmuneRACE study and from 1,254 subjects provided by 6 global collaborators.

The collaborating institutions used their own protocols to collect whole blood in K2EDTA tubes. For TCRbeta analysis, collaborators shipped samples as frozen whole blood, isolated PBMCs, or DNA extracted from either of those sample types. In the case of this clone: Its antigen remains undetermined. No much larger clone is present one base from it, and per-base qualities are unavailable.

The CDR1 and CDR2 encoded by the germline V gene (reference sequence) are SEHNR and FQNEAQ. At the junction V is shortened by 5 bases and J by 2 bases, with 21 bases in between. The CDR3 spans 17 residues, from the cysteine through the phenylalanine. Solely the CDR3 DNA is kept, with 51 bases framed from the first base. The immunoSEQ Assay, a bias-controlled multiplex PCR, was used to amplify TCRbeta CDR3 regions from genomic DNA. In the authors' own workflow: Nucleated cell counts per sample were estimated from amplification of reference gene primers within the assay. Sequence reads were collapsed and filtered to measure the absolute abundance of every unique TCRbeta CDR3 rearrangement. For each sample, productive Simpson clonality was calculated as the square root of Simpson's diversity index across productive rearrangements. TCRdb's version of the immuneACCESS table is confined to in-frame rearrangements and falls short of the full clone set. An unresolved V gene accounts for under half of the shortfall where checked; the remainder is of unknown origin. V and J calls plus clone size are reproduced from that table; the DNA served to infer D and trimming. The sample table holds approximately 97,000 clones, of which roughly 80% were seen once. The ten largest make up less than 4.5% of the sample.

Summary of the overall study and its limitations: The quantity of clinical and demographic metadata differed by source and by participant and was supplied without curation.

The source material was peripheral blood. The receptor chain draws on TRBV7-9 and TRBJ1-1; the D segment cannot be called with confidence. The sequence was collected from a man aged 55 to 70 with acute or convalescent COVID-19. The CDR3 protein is CASSTRSRQTINTEAFF. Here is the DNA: TGTGCCAGCAGCACTAGGTCGCGGCAGACCATTAACACTGAAGCTTTCTTT.